This T cell receptor (beta chain) appears in the sequencing data of a study of cytomegalovirus exposure and HLA in healthy donors. At the level of the study: Samples from HLA-typed donors yielded approximately 88 million unique TCRs in an early data release. Of all 380 or so donors who were genotyped, roughly 81% belonged to the Caucasian-associated ancestry cluster. Study-level results: Rare TCR sequences dominated, though some public TCRs recurred in many donors. There were 150 to 200 TCR beta chains listed as cytomegalovirus-associated.

Turning to this clone: Its antigen is currently unknown.

PCR was performed using 60 Vbeta and 13 Jbeta primers. Method: immunoSEQ multiplex PCR; TCRdb's copy keeps in-frame clones and lacks some. Of about 200,000 clones listed, about 79% are singletons. Trimming took 6 bases from V and 7 from J; bases not matched to a gene: 9. Germline CDR1 and CDR2: MNHEY and SVGAGI. The CDR3 runs 14 residues. The rearrangement links TRBV6-5 to TRBJ1-5; 7 bases match TRBD1. Sequenced input: PBMCs. The TCR sequence derives from a boy younger than 10 in good health and CMV-seronegative. The CDR3 protein is CASRYRGGRQPQHF. The CDR3 nucleotides are TGTGCCAGCAGATACAGGGGTGGAAGACAGCCCCAGCATTTT.